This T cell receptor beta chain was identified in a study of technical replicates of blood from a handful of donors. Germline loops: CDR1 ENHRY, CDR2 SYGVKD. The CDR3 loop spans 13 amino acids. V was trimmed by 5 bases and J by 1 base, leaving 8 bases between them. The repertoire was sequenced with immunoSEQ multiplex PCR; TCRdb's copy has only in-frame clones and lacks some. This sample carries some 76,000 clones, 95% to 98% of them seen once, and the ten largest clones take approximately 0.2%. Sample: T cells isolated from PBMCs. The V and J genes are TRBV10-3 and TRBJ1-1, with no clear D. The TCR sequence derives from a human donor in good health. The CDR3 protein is CAISSPTNTEAFF. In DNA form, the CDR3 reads TGTGCCATCAGTAGTCCTACGAACACTGAAGCTTTCTTT.